The text below deals with one T cell receptor beta chain. The entry originates in a study of blood T cells in healthy people across ages. A second PCR, run for about 7 to 11 cycles, used a sample-barcoded 5' primer plus a J-beta primer mix. TCRdb processed the 5' RACE reads anew with MiXCR; each CDR3 protein has one entry. Of 600,000 to 800,000 distinct CDR3 sequences listed, about 51% were seen once; the top ten hold approximately 13%. Trimming cost V 2 bases and J 5 bases, with 13 bases left between them. This CDR3 is built from 14 residues. Germline-derived CDR1 and CDR2 are SGHRS and YFSETQ. The origin of this receptor is a woman aged 80 or over in good health. The sequenced sample was blood. V gene TRBV5-1 combines with J gene TRBJ2-5, with D possibly TRBD2 on 7 matching bases. CDR3 amino acids: CASSFGGPGETQYF. The CDR3 DNA follows: TGCGCCAGCAGCTTCGGGGGGCCGGGGGAGACCCAGTACTTC.